This T cell receptor (beta chain) derives from a study of cytomegalovirus exposure and HLA in healthy donors. Per germline, CDR1 GTSNPN and CDR2 SVGIG (reference sequence). Between the trimmed V and J ends, which lost 6 bases and 4 bases, there was a span of 12 bases. This CDR3 has 12 residues. With 60 Vbeta and 13 Jbeta primers, the PCR was carried out. The table came from immunoSEQ multiplex PCR; TCRdb's copy has only in-frame clones and leaves some out. The table includes some 190,000 clones, roughly 88% detected once. What was sequenced was PBMCs. The TCR originated in a boy younger than 10 in good health and CMV-seronegative. The chain is built from TRBV30 and TRBJ1-2; no definite D call. The CDR3 here is CACLFGSYGYTF. The DNA of the CDR3 is TGTGCCTGCCTATTCGGGAGCTATGGCTACACCTTC.